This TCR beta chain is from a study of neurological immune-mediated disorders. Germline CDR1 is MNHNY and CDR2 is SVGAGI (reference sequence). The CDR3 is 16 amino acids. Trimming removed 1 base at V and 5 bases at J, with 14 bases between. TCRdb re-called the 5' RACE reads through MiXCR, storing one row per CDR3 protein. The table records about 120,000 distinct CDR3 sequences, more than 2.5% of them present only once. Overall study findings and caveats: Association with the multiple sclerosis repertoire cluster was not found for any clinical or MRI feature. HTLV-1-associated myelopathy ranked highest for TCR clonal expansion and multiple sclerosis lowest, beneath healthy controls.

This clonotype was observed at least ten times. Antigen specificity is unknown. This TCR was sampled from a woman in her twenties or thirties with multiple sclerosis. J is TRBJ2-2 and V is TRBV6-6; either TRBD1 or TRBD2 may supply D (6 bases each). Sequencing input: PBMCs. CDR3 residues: CASSYYRGPGTGELFF. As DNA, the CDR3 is TGTGCCAGCAGTTACTATCGGGGGCCGGGGACCGGGGAGCTGTTTTTT.